The clone carrying this T cell receptor (beta chain) was counted ten times or more. Germline V gene lookup returns CDR1 SGHTA and CDR2 FQGNSA. After removal of 4 bases from V and 3 bases from J, the junction contained 8 bases not matched to a gene. The CDR3 sequence is 16 residues long. This sample stems from a study of T cell repertoires in cytomegalovirus infection. TCRdb analysed the reads with MiXCR anew, one entry per CDR3 protein. The repertoire consists of fewer than 250,000 distinct CDR3 sequences, with 12% occurring once and the leading ten covering 1.5% to 2%. The rearrangement joins TRBV7-2 to TRBJ2-7; 11 bases agree with TRBD1. The sequence derives from a human donor in good health (CMV status not recorded). Some clones in this sample may be carry-over from other donors' samples. Sequences were obtained from PBMCs. CDR3 residues: CASSSRGTGGGYEQYF. CDR3 nucleotide sequence: TGTGCCAGCAGCTCCCGCGGGACAGGGGGTGGCTACGAGCAGTACTTC. The full variable domain, rest sourced from reference TRBV7-2 and TRBJ2-7, is GAGVSQSPSNKVTEKGKDVELRCDPISGHTALYWYRQSLGQGLEFLIYFQGNSAPDKSGLPSDRFSAERTGGSVSTLTIQRTQQEDSAVYLCASSSRGTGGGYEQYFGPGTRLTVT.